These T cell receptor beta chains were read from a single sample in a study of early T cells in non-severe SARS-CoV-2 infection. MiXCR, applied by TCRdb to the 5' RACE reads, yields one record per CDR3 protein. This sample carries tens of thousands of distinct CDR3 sequences, over 10% of them seen once, and the ten largest clones take 4.8%. The specimen sequenced was whole blood. These receptors came from an adult who was a healthcare worker with PCR-confirmed SARS-CoV-2 infection or an uninfected control (not recorded which). Both conserved end residues are part of each CDR3. Each record gives: clone size, V gene, J gene, D gene, CDR3 DNA, CDR3 protein. D genes are given only for firm matches. Clone size appears in some rows only: once, few, many, or a class for an expanded clone.

few	TRBV28	TRBJ2-7	TRBD1	TGTGCCAGCAGTTCTCCGACAGGGGACAGCTCCTACGAGCAGTACTTC	CASSSPTGDSSYEQYF
NA	TRBV7-9	TRBJ2-7	TRBD1	TGTGCCAGCAGCCAGACAGGGGGCGAGTACGAGCAGTACTTC	CASSQTGGEYEQYF
few	TRBV20-1	TRBJ2-3	NA	TGCAGTGCTAGAGATTATCTGGGTAGCACAGATACGCAGTATTTT	CSARDYLGSTDTQYF
many	TRBV20-1	TRBJ1-5	TRBD1	TGCAGTGCAACCGGGACAGGGATAGGCAATCAGCCCCAGCATTTT	CSATGTGIGNQPQHF
many	TRBV9	TRBJ2-3	NA	TGTGCCAGCAGCGTAGTTTCGGGGTCGGCAGATACGCAGTATTTT	CASSVVSGSADTQYF
many	TRBV29-1	TRBJ2-2	TRBD2	TGCAGCGGGCTGACTAGCGGGGGGGAGCTGTTTTTT	CSGLTSGGELFF
few	TRBV5-5	TRBJ2-7	TRBD1	TGTGCCAGCAGCTTGGGTGGACAGGGGGAGAAAGAGCAGTACTTC	CASSLGGQGEKEQYF
few	TRBV11-2	TRBJ2-3	TRBD2	TGTGCCGGGGGACTAGCGGGCACAGATACGCAGTATTTT	CAGGLAGTDTQYF
NA	TRBV10-3	TRBJ2-5	TRBD1	TGTGCCATCAGCCACAGGGGAATGCAAGAGACCCAGTACTTC	CAISHRGMQETQYF
once	TRBV10-1	TRBJ2-7	NA	TGCGCCAGCAGTGTCTCAAACAGTCCCTACGAGCAGTACTTC	CASSVSNSPYEQYF
NA	TRBV20-1	TRBJ1-2	NA	TGCAGTGCACGGAATTCAGGTTCCAACTATGGCTACACCTTC	CSARNSGSNYGYTF
many	TRBV7-9	TRBJ1-4	TRBD1	TGTGCCAGCAGCAAACAACCGGGGCGGGACAGGGTGCAAAAACTGTTTTTT	CASSKQPGRDRVQKLFF
few	TRBV5-5	TRBJ2-7	TRBD1	TGTGCCAGCAGCTCGTCCCGGGACAGACTGAGCTCCTACGAGCAGTACTTC	CASSSSRDRLSSYEQYF
many	TRBV2	TRBJ2-5	NA	TGTGCCAGCAGTGCCGCCTCTAACATTAAAGAGACCCAGTACTTC	CASSAASNIKETQYF
NA	TRBV6-6	TRBJ2-7	TRBD1	TGTGCCAGCAGTTACCCGGACAGGGGTTTGTACGAGCAGTACTTC	CASSYPDRGLYEQYF
few	TRBV5-4	TRBJ2-5	NA	TGTGCCAGCAGCTCCTCATTGGAGCGGGAGACCCAGTACTTC	CASSSSLERETQYF
many	TRBV5-4	TRBJ2-7	NA	TGTGCCAGCAGCTTGGTTCCCCAAGCGGAGCAGTACTTC	CASSLVPQAEQYF
many	TRBV5-1	TRBJ1-3	NA	TGCGCCAGCAGCTTGGAGGCCACTGGAAACACCATATATTTT	CASSLEATGNTIYF
many	TRBV6-5	TRBJ1-2	TRBD1	TGTGCCAGCCGACAAAGGGACAGGGAAGTCGGCTACACCTTC	CASRQRDREVGYTF
NA	TRBV28	TRBJ2-1	TRBD2	TGTGCCAGCAGATCTAGCGGGAGTTTCAGTGAGCAGTTCTTC	CASRSSGSFSEQFF
many	TRBV20-1	TRBJ1-6	NA	TGCAGTGCTAGGCCTCCAGGCTCTAATTCACCCCTCCACTTT	CSARPPGSNSPLHF
NA	TRBV7-9	TRBJ2-7	TRBD1	TGTGCCAGCAGCTCACCCGGGACAGGATCTAACGAGCAGTACTTC	CASSSPGTGSNEQYF
NA	TRBV12-5	TRBJ2-7	TRBD1	TGTGCTAGTGGTTTAGGGGGCACCTACGAGCAGTACTTC	CASGLGGTYEQYF
few	TRBV20-1	TRBJ2-1	TRBD1	TGCAGTGCCCGGCGGGACAGGGGGCGACCTGAGCAGTTCTTC	CSARRDRGRPEQFF
few	TRBV5-1	TRBJ2-3	NA	TGCGCCAGCAGCTACAGGGATGGTACAGATACGCAGTATTTT	CASSYRDGTDTQYF
few	TRBV7-2	TRBJ2-3	NA	TGTGCCAGCAGGCCGAAATCAGGGGTTGGCACAGATACGCAGTATTTT	CASRPKSGVGTDTQYF